This T cell receptor beta chain came from a study of HIV-infected patients and healthy controls. This clonotype has ten or more counts. Alpha and beta constant-region primers primed reverse transcription of about 500 ng RNA. Each of the alpha and beta chains got its own library through chain-specific third strand synthesis with indices. The library got P5 and P7 elements plus a second index, then an approximately 25-cycle PCR. MiXCR, applied by TCRdb to the 5' RACE reads, yields one record per CDR3 protein. The data hold more than 15,000 distinct CDR3 sequences, with 8.5% observed a single time. The V gene's germline CDR1 is SGHRS and CDR2 YFSETQ. The CDR3 contains 16 residues. Trimming stripped 3 bases from V and 5 bases from J, with 20 bases between. Antiretroviral therapy had run roughly three months, about 14 weeks, before follow-up blood collection. The repertoire came from unfractionated whole blood and reflected all unsorted peripheral T cells. The RNA source was a 2.5 ml peripheral blood draw.

The gene calls are TRBV5-1 and TRBJ2-5; D uncertain. This sequence was found in an adult with HIV infection. The source was blood, collected during antiretroviral therapy. The CDR3 reads CASSSNRAVSTETQYF. The CDR3 DNA follows: TGCGCCAGCAGCTCAAACAGAGCAGTGTCGACGGAGACCCAGTACTTC.